These 17 T cell receptor beta chains originate from one sample sequenced in a study of monozygotic twins with inflammatory bowel disease. One entry per CDR3 protein, without DNA, is what TCRdb gives after re-calling the 5' RACE reads. The sample table sets out 70,000 to 95,000 distinct CDR3 sequences. The sample taken for sequencing was blood. The receptors stem from a human donor with ulcerative colitis or Crohn's disease, or a healthy co-twin of an affected twin (not recorded which).

The chain recombines TRBV25-1 with TRBJ2-1; TCRdb proposes TRBD1, but this gene call is untestable without DNA. Germline CDR1 MGHDK, CDR2 SYGVNS. The CDR3 spans 14 residues. CDR3: CASSFQGSYNEQFF.

The genes are TRBV5-1 and TRBJ2-7; without DNA, the TCRdb call of TRBD2 cannot be checked. Germline V CDR1 and CDR2: SGHRS, YFSETQ. CDR3 length: 16 amino acids. CDR3 protein: CASSWGSSGEPYEQYF.

The chain uses TRBV5-1 and TRBJ1-2; TCRdb indicates TRBD1, and absent DNA this call remains unverified. This CDR3 has 16 amino acids. Germline CDR1 is SGHRS and CDR2 is YFSETQ. The CDR3 loop reads CASSPGGGRINYGYTF. Complete variable domain (other parts from reference TRBV5-1 and TRBJ1-2): KAGVTQTPRYLIKTRGQQVTLSCSPISGHRSVSWYQQTPGQGLQFLFEYFSETQRNKGNFPGRFSGRQFSNSRSEMNVSTLELGDSALYLCASSPGGGRINYGYTFGSGTRLTVV.

This rearrangement joins TRBV29-1 to TRBJ1-2; the TCRdb call, TRBD1, lacks DNA for checking. The CDR3 covers 13 residues. CDR1 and CDR2 (germline): SQVTM, ANQGSEA. This chain's CDR3 is CSVEGQGHYGYTF.

The chain carries TRBV7-2 and TRBJ2-2; the TCRdb D gene call, TRBD2, has no DNA to confirm it. There are 16 residues in the CDR3. CDR1 and CDR2 from the germline V gene are SGHTA and FQGNSA. CDR3 protein: CASRRGLARNTGELFF.

This chain connects TRBV12-3 or TRBV12-4 to TRBJ2-5. The CDR3 totals 13 residues. The CDR3 spells CASSLSSQETQYF.

The rearrangement joins TRBV5-1 to TRBJ2-2. Germline values: CDR1 SGHRS, CDR2 YFSETQ. The CDR3 sequence is 13 residues long. CDR3: CASSLELTGELFF.

The chain carries TRBV20-1 and TRBJ1-6; the TCRdb D gene call, TRBD1, has no DNA to confirm it. Germline V lookup: CDR1 DFQATT, CDR2 SNEGSKA (reference sequence). This CDR3 has 15 residues. The chain's CDR3 is CSARGGEMENSPLHF.

The chain is built from TRBV5-1 and TRBJ1-1; the D call of TRBD1 rests on TCRdb alone, since no DNA is present to check it. Germline CDR1 reads SGHRS; CDR2 reads YFSETQ. The CDR3 sequence is 15 residues long. This CDR3 is CASRVGPGVNTEAFF. The whole variable domain, remainder taken from reference TRBV5-1 and TRBJ1-1, is KAGVTQTPRYLIKTRGQQVTLSCSPISGHRSVSWYQQTPGQGLQFLFEYFSETQRNKGNFPGRFSGRQFSNSRSEMNVSTLELGDSALYLCASRVGPGVNTEAFFGQGTRLTVV.

CDR3 sequence: CASSLRQGGGNTIYF. The chain links TRBV12-3 or TRBV12-4 to TRBJ1-3; TCRdb's assignment of TRBD1 cannot be checked, as there is no DNA. CDR3 length: 15 residues.

V gene TRBV5-1 combines with J gene TRBJ2-4; TCRdb lists TRBD1, though no DNA is available to test this call. From germline, CDR1 is SGHRS and CDR2 YFSETQ. The length of the CDR3 is 17 residues. The CDR3 is CASSLVGQGLAKNIQYF. Full variable domain (remainder filled in from reference TRBV5-1 and TRBJ2-4): KAGVTQTPRYLIKTRGQQVTLSCSPISGHRSVSWYQQTPGQGLQFLFEYFSETQRNKGNFPGRFSGRQFSNSRSEMNVSTLELGDSALYLCASSLVGQGLAKNIQYFGAGTRLSVL.

The gene calls are TRBV20-1 and TRBJ2-5; the TCRdb call, TRBD1, lacks DNA for checking. Germline V gives CDR1 DFQATT, CDR2 SNEGSKA (reference sequence). There are 15 residues in the CDR3. The chain's CDR3 is CSARNLAGRGETQYF.

The chain joins TRBV5-5 to TRBJ2-3; TCRdb proposes TRBD2, but this gene call is untestable without DNA. Germline CDR1 reads SGHKS; CDR2 reads YYEKEE (reference sequence). This CDR3 has 16 amino acids. CDR3 residues: CASSVIAGLGADTQYF. The full variable domain, its missing parts supplied by reference TRBV5-5 and TRBJ2-3, is DAGVTQSPTHLIKTRGQQVTLRCSPISGHKSVSWYQQVLGQGPQFIFQYYEKEERGRGNFPDRFSARQFPNYSSELNVNALLLGDSALYLCASSVIAGLGADTQYFGPGTRLTVL.

V gene TRBV29-1 combines with J gene TRBJ1-2; TCRdb gives TRBD1 as the D gene, but with no DNA this cannot be confirmed. The length of the CDR3 is 12 residues. The germline V gene encodes CDR1 SQVTM and CDR2 ANQGSEA. The CDR3 loop is CSVSQGNYGYTF.

The V gene is TRBV14, the J gene TRBJ2-1; the TRBD2 assignment by TCRdb is unverifiable without DNA. CDR3 size: 13 residues. CDR1 and CDR2 (germline): SGHDN, FVKESK. The CDR3 spells CASSRALAGDQFF.

The chain recombines TRBV20-1 with TRBJ1-1; absent DNA, TCRdb's TRBD1 call cannot be checked. The germline V gene has CDR1 DFQATT and CDR2 SNEGSKA (reference sequence). The CDR3 contains 12 residues. This chain's CDR3 is CSAQSGSTEAFF.

The V call is TRBV5-1, the J call TRBJ2-2; TCRdb's assignment of TRBD2 cannot be checked, as there is no DNA. The CDR3 has 14 residues. The V gene's germline CDR1 is SGHRS and CDR2 YFSETQ. The CDR3 protein is CASSLEVHTGELFF.